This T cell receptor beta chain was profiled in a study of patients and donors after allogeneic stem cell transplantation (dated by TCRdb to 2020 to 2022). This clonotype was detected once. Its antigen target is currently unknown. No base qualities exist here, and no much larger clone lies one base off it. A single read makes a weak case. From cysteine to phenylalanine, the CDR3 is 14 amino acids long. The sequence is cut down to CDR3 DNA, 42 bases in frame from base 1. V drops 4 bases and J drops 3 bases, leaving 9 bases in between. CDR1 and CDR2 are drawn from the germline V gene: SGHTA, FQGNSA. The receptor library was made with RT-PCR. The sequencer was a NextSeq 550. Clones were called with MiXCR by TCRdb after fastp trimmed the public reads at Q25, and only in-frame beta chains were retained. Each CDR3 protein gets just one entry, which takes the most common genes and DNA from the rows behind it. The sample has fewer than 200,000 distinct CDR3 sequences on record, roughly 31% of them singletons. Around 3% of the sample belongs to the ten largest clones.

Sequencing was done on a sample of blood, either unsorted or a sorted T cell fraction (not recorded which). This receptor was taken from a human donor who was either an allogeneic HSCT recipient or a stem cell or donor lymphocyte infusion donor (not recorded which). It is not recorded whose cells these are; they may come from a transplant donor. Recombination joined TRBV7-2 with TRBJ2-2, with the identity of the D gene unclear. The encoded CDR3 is CASSSSVDTGELFF. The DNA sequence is TGTGCCAGCAGCTCTTCGGTAGACACCGGGGAGCTGTTTTTT.